This T cell receptor beta chain emerged from a study of Graves' ophthalmopathy and Graves' hyperthyroidism. Investigators amplified TCR beta CDR3 regions from RNA transcripts. An initial RT-PCR round employing HTBI primers preceded a second-round multiplex PCR. A single record per CDR3 protein comes from TCRdb applying MiXCR to the multiplex PCR reads. The table records around 1.1 million distinct CDR3 sequences, 35% to 40% of them present only once. The CDR3 consists of 16 residues. Germline CDR1 and CDR2: MDHEN and SYDVKM. Trimming took 4 bases from V and 0 from J, leaving 16 bases between them. Only a few counts were recorded for this clonotype.

The clonotype was recovered from an adult man with Graves' hyperthyroidism. The J gene is TRBJ2-7, the V gene TRBV28; TRBD1 might be the D (6 bases). The specimen sequenced was peripheral blood or thyroid tissue (not recorded which). CDR3 sequence (DNA): TGTGCCAGCAGTTCGATGGGACACCTCGGCTCCTACGAGCAGTACTTC. Encoded protein: CASSSMGHLGSYEQYF.